The clone carrying this T cell receptor beta chain was observed a few times. Its antigen is unknown. The data belong to a study of cytomegalovirus exposure and HLA in healthy donors. Study-level results: The classifier was said to identify cytomegalovirus status with high specificity and sensitivity.

The PCR employed 60 Vbeta primers together with 13 Jbeta primers. The table came from immunoSEQ multiplex PCR; TCRdb's copy has only in-frame clones and leaves some out. The repertoire holds 150,000 to 180,000 clones, with 70% to 80% as singletons. Trimming removed 2 bases at V and 4 bases at J, with 5 bases between. Germline V lookup: CDR1 MDHEN, CDR2 SYDVKM. This CDR3 has 12 amino acids. The sequence was collected from a young man in good health and CMV-seropositive. The sequencing input was PBMCs. The chain couples TRBV28 to TRBJ2-5, with D uncertain. This chain's CDR3 is CASSLPGETQYF. In DNA, the CDR3 is TGTGCCAGCAGTTTACCAGGAGAGACCCAGTACTTC.